These 26 T cell receptor beta chains were all obtained from the same sample, sequenced in a study of T-cell reconstitution after alpha-beta-depleted transplantation in children. It was with unique molecular identifiers that the TCRbeta library was prepared. TCRdb itself ran the PCR reads through MiXCR, one entry per CDR3 protein. The table lists approximately 590,000 distinct CDR3 sequences, under 12% of them singletons, with about 4.2% in the top ten. Sample: PBMCs from the stem cell graft donor, taken from the stem cell graft. Source of these receptors: a human donor who donated a stem cell graft to a child with acute myeloid leukemia.

This clonotype was seen repeatedly, ten times or more. The V call is TRBV4-3, the J call TRBJ2-2; D is tentatively TRBD1 or TRBD2 (5 bases each). The CDR3 sequence is 16 residues long. With 0 bases removed from V and 5 bases from J, the gap between germline ends came to 13 bases. Germline loops: CDR1 LGHNA, CDR2 YSLEER. CDR3 sequence reads: CASSQDLGRETGELFF. The CDR3 DNA is TGCGCCAGCAGCCAAGATTTGGGCAGGGAGACCGGGGAGCTGTTTTTT.

This chain uses TRBV29-1 with TRBJ2-7; no firm D call. This CDR3 comprises 12 residues. CDR1 and CDR2 (germline): SQVTM, ANQGSEA. V gave up 7 bases and J gave up 2 bases, with 12 bases separating them. The CDR3 loop reads CSAWADTYEQYF. In nucleotides, the CDR3 is TGCAGCGCGTGGGCCGACACCTACGAGCAGTACTTC.

At least ten counts were recorded for this clonotype. J is TRBJ1-5 and V is TRBV29-1; D might be TRBD1 (5 bases). Germline loops: CDR1 SQVTM, CDR2 ANQGSEA. This CDR3 region has 13 residues. The V end was cut by 4 bases, the J end by 5 bases, with 12 bases between. The CDR3 reads CSVVGGEDQPQHF. As DNA, the CDR3 is TGCAGCGTTGTTGGAGGGGAGGATCAGCCCCAGCATTTT.

This clonotype has at least ten counts. This chain uses TRBV12-3 or TRBV12-4 with TRBJ2-3, with D maybe TRBD1 (5 bases). Trimming cost V 5 bases and J 2 bases, with 14 bases left between them. The CDR3 length is 15 residues. The chain's CDR3 is CASSPQVPPTDTQYF. In DNA, the CDR3 is TGTGCCAGCAGTCCACAGGTCCCCCCCACAGATACGCAGTATTTT.

There are a few counts of this clonotype. The chain combines TRBV6-5 with TRBJ1-5; 7 bases align to TRBD1. The CDR3 length is 15 residues. J lost 11 bases, V lost 6 bases, and 16 bases had no gene match. Germline CDR1 reads MNHEY; CDR2 reads SVGAGI. In DNA, the CDR3 is TGTGCCAGCAGCCAAACAGGGGTGGGGGTATCGACCCAGCATTTT. Translated: CASSQTGVGVSTQHF.

This clonotype was picked up a small number of times. This chain uses TRBV6-5 with TRBJ2-1; D perhaps matches TRBD1 (5 bases). With 0 bases removed from V and 3 bases from J, the gap between germline ends came to 9 bases. This CDR3 has 15 residues. Germline values: CDR1 MNHEY, CDR2 SVGAGI. The CDR3 is CASSYSQGFYNEQFF. CDR3 nucleotides: TGTGCCAGCAGTTACTCCCAGGGATTCTACAATGAGCAGTTCTTC.

The gene calls are TRBV7-2 and TRBJ2-3; D is unclear. There are 13 residues in the CDR3. The germline V and J ends were trimmed by 10 bases and 14 bases, with 25 bases remaining between them. CDR1 and CDR2 (germline): SGHTA, FQGNSA. The CDR3 sequence: CATTESRNGRSYF. CDR3 sequence (DNA): TGTGCCACCACTGAGAGTAGAAACGGTCGGTCGTATTTT.

The V call is TRBV7-3, the J call TRBJ1-1; no clear D gene. CDR1 SGHTA and CDR2 FQGTGA come from the germline V gene. This CDR3 comprises 13 residues. Between the trimmed V and J ends, which lost 1 base and 3 bases, there was a span of 6 bases. As DNA, the CDR3 is TGTGCCAGCAGCTTAAATACCGACACTGAAGCTTTCTTT. Its translation is CASSLNTDTEAFF.

Ten or more counts support this clonotype. The chain employs TRBV2 and TRBJ2-3; 12 bases map to TRBD2. CDR1 is SNHLY and CDR2 is FYNNEI in the germline V gene. This CDR3 spans 20 amino acids. V lost 4 bases to trimming and J lost 3 bases; unmatched junction nucleotides: 17. CDR3 region: CASSGGRRASGRAMTDTQYF. DNA of the CDR3: TGTGCCAGCAGTGGGGGAAGGCGAGCTAGCGGGAGGGCCATGACAGATACGCAGTATTTT.

The chain links TRBV20-1 to TRBJ1-2; the match to TRBD1 covers 7 bases. The CDR3 spans 13 residues. Germline CDR1 and CDR2: DFQATT and SNEGSKA (reference sequence). The trim removed 4 bases at V and 4 bases at J, leaving 6 bases unmatched. CDR3 nucleotides: TGCAGTGCTACTTCCGGGACAGCCTATGGCTACACCTTC. This encodes CSATSGTAYGYTF.

This clonotype was detected only a few times. This sequence joins TRBV7-8 and TRBJ1-5; the D gene is possibly TRBD1 (6 bases). The V gene's germline CDR1 is SGHVS and CDR2 FQNEAQ. The germline V and J ends were trimmed by 5 bases and 4 bases, with 18 bases remaining between them. The CDR3 extends over 16 amino acids. CDR3 DNA sequence: TGTGCCAGCAGCCCTGGGAGGACAGTCTCAAATCAGCCCCAGCATTTT. This encodes CASSPGRTVSNQPQHF.

This clonotype turned up a few times. The chain is built from TRBV30 and TRBJ1-1; D not resolved. This CDR3 contains 13 residues. The V and J ends lost 3 bases and 1 base respectively, with 9 bases between them. CDR1 is GTSNPN and CDR2 is SVGIG in the germline V gene (reference sequence). The CDR3 DNA reads as TGTGCCTGGAGCGACGGGAGGAACACTGAAGCTTTCTTT. Protein: CAWSDGRNTEAFF.

The V gene is TRBV3-1, the J gene TRBJ2-5; D perhaps matches TRBD1 (5 bases). The length of the CDR3 is 18 residues. Per the germline V gene, CDR1 is LGHDT and CDR2 is YNNKEL (reference sequence). V was shortened by 4 bases and J by 0 bases, with 21 bases between the two germline ends. In DNA, the CDR3 is TGTGCCAGCAGCCCTAACATTCGACAGACTTCTTACCAAGAGACCCAGTACTTC. Translated, it gives CASSPNIRQTSYQETQYF.

This clonotype was seen more than once but under ten times. V usage is TRBV18 and J usage is TRBJ2-7; TRBD1 or TRBD2 may be the D gene (5 bases each). CDR1 and CDR2 from the germline V gene are KGHSH and LQKENI. Trimming pared 6 bases from V and 0 bases from J, leaving 9 bases between. The CDR3 spans 13 residues. CDR3 DNA: TGTGCCAGCTCGGCCGGGGCCTCCTACGAGCAGTACTTC. This translates into CASSAGASYEQYF.

V gene TRBV7-2 combines with J gene TRBJ2-7; 7 nucleotides match TRBD1. With 2 bases clipped from V and 3 bases from J, the junction kept 7 bases outside the gene matches. CDR1 is SGHTA, CDR2 FQGNSA, per germline. The CDR3 sequence is 15 residues long. The CDR3 spells CASSLSRTGNYEQYF. As DNA, the CDR3 is TGTGCCAGCAGCTTAAGTCGGACAGGAAACTACGAGCAGTACTTC.

This clonotype was counted many times. J is TRBJ1-1 and V is TRBV6-5, with TRBD1 as a possible D gene (6 bases). V was pared by 0 bases and J by 6 bases, with 11 bases between. CDR1 and CDR2 from the germline V gene are MNHEY and SVGAGI. The CDR3 loop spans 14 amino acids. CDR3 residues: CASSYSPGVPEAFF. The CDR3 DNA sequence: TGTGCCAGCAGTTACTCTCCAGGGGTCCCTGAAGCTTTCTTT.

J is TRBJ2-1 and V is TRBV6-5; tentative D call: TRBD1 (5 bases). The CDR3 loop spans 16 amino acids. Germline V lookup: CDR1 MNHEY, CDR2 SVGAGI. V was trimmed by 0 bases and J by 7 bases, leaving 16 bases between them. The CDR3 nucleotides read TGTGCCAGCAGTTACTCGAACAAGGGGAAAGGGAATGAGCAGTTCTTC. It translates to CASSYSNKGKGNEQFF.

In this sample, this clonotype turned up a few times. The J gene is TRBJ2-3, the V gene TRBV7-3, with TRBD2 matching over 9 bases. Germline CDR1 reads SGHTA; CDR2 reads FQGTGA. The junction had 10 bases not matched to a gene; V was cut back by 5 bases and J by 4 bases. The CDR3 sequence is 16 residues long. The DNA for the CDR3 is TGTGCCAGCAGCCCCATAGCGGGAGAGAACGCAGATACGCAGTATTTT. Its protein is CASSPIAGENADTQYF.

CDR3 nucleotide sequence: TGTGCCAGCAGATATCGAGCGGGTCCAATGGATACGCAGTATTTT. Its translation is CASRYRAGPMDTQYF. The chain recombines TRBV7-2 with TRBJ2-3, with D possibly matching TRBD2 (6 bases). Germline V gives CDR1 SGHTA, CDR2 FQGNSA. The CDR3 runs 15 residues. Trimming took off 6 bases at V and 6 bases at J, with 19 bases between the two ends.

The V and J genes are TRBV29-1 and TRBJ2-7; the match to TRBD1 covers 8 bases. V lost 6 bases and J lost 1; bases outside the gene matches: 5. CDR3 length: 13 amino acids. The germline V gene has CDR1 SQVTM and CDR2 ANQGSEA. In DNA form, the CDR3 reads TGCAGCGTCAGGGGGCGAATATCCTACGAGCAGTACTTC. This codes for CSVRGRISYEQYF.

The chain combines TRBV30 with TRBJ2-2, with D unclear. The germline V and J ends were trimmed by 0 bases and 5 bases, with 7 bases remaining between them. The germline V gene encodes CDR1 GTSNPN and CDR2 SVGIG (reference sequence). The length of the CDR3 is 13 residues. In DNA form, the CDR3 reads TGTGCCTGGAGTGTGCAGCTAACCGGGGAGCTGTTTTTT. Its protein product is CAWSVQLTGELFF. Combining the CDR3 with reference TRBV30 and TRBJ2-2 gives the whole variable domain SQTIHQWPATLVQPVGSPLSLECTVEGTSNPNLYWYRQAAGRGLQLLFYSVGIGQISSEVPQNLSASRPQDRQFILSSKKLLLSDSGFYLCAWSVQLTGELFFGEGSRLTVL.

This clonotype was picked up a small number of times. V usage is TRBV9 and J usage is TRBJ2-2, with D perhaps TRBD1 (6 bases). V shed 1 base and J shed 7 bases, with 14 bases lying between them. CDR3 length: 15 amino acids. Germline CDR1 SGDLS, CDR2 YYNGEE. CDR3 sequence: CASSVQGYSLGELFF. CDR3 in DNA: TGTGCCAGCAGCGTACAGGGGTATTCGCTCGGGGAGCTGTTTTTT.

This clonotype was observed at least ten times. The genes are TRBV12-3 or TRBV12-4 and TRBJ2-2; 10 bases are a match to TRBD2. V gave up 6 bases and J gave up 2 bases; unmatched junction bases: 3. The CDR3 sequence is 15 residues long. CDR3: CASRLAGTNTGELFF. The CDR3, as DNA: TGTGCCAGCAGACTAGCGGGAACAAACACCGGGGAGCTGTTTTTT.

This clonotype has a handful of counts. The chain carries TRBV27 and TRBJ2-3, with 12 bases aligning to TRBD2. Losses at the gene ends were 6 bases for V and 5 bases for J; bases not matched to a gene: 9. This CDR3 comprises 16 residues. Looked up from germline, CDR1 is MNHEY and CDR2 is SMNVEV (reference sequence). The CDR3: CASSPLTSGRGDTQYF. CDR3 sequence (DNA): TGTGCCAGCAGCCCTCTGACTAGCGGGAGAGGAGATACGCAGTATTTT.

This clonotype has at least ten counts. This rearrangement joins TRBV2 to TRBJ2-3; 9 bases map to TRBD2. Germline assignment: CDR1 SNHLY and CDR2 FYNNEI. This CDR3 is 13 amino acids long. With V trimmed by 8 bases and J by 4 bases, 4 bases remained unmatched. DNA for the CDR3: TGTGCCAGCGGGACTAGCAAGGCAGATACGCAGTATTTT. This codes for CASGTSKADTQYF.

This clonotype was recorded a few times. The chain recombines TRBV20-1 with TRBJ2-7, with 8 bases fitting TRBD1. V was pared by 2 bases and J by 0 bases, with 6 bases of the junction left unmatched. This CDR3 contains 15 residues. CDR1 and CDR2 (germline): DFQATT, SNEGSKA (reference sequence). CDR3 in amino acids: CSARWTGRNSYEQYF. The CDR3 region has the DNA TGCAGTGCTAGATGGACAGGGCGTAACTCCTACGAGCAGTACTTC.